This TCR beta chain appears in the sequencing data of a study of blood T cells in healthy people across ages (dated by TCRdb to the mid-2010s). In terms of the full investigation: Template switching captured roughly one uniquely barcoded TCR beta cDNA molecule per two T cells in model experiments. The study measured age-related changes in TCR beta repertoire diversity using deep sequencing normalized with unique cDNA molecular identifiers. The donors were divided into four age groups: young (average about 16 years), middle-aged (roughly 40), aged (around 67) and long-lived (roughly 82). To avoid experimental bias, donors of different ages were spread randomly across the sequencing lanes. For two donors (one aged 18 to 29 and one aged 80 or older), the study analyzed two additional independent replicas of 1 million unique cDNA reads from the same blood draw. What the study reported, not specific to this receptor: Observed TCR beta diversity per million T cells fell roughly linearly with age, and a significant reduction was already apparent by age roughly 40. Estimates of total diversity based on one million sequenced T cells were regarded as lower bounds and as underestimates. Donor CMV infection status was unknown, potentially confounding age-related changes in expanded clonotypes. A strong correlation was found between observed TCR beta diversity and the percentage of naive T cells measured by flow cytometry. Conclusive comparison of naive and antigen-experienced compartments was prevented by the profiling of bulk unsorted PBMCs. Compared with the aged group, the long-lived group had more naive CD4+ T cells, fewer expanded clones and increased TCR diversity, a pattern suggesting age selection.

Receptor libraries were prepared by 5' RACE. These reads were obtained on an Illumina HiSeq 2500. A second roughly 6 to 12 cycle PCR used a sample-barcoded 5' primer and a J-beta primer mix. Each TCR beta cDNA molecule received a unique molecular identifier from a template-switch 5' adaptor carrying 12 random nucleotides. Each sample yielded at least 3 million CDR3-containing paired-end reads. First-strand cDNA synthesis was performed from all RNA using the Mint cDNA synthesis kit, with priming by a TRBC-specific oligonucleotide. After uracil-DNA glycosylase treatment, a first 18-cycle PCR used universal primers M1SS and BC2_uni_R on all cDNA. From the authors' description of their analysis: Normalization of each sample was performed by random selection of 1 million high-quality reads, each carrying a distinct molecular identifier. Reads sharing molecular identifiers were discarded rather than binned into consensus sequences. MiTCR, run with a Q25 quality threshold and the strictest error-elimination algorithm, handled CDR3 identification, clonotype clustering and error correction. A nonparametric unseen species model with Euler transformation was used to estimate lower-bound total TCR beta diversity. TCRdb reran the public reads through fastp at Q25 and MiXCR, keeping productive beta chains. Rows merge per CDR3 protein into single entries with the most common DNA and genes. For this entry, the V and J calls and clone size follow TCRdb and not the study's own pipeline. The sample table shows under 2 million distinct CDR3 sequences, and 30% to 35% are seen once. The leading ten clones occupy roughly 10% of the sample.

This clonotype was seen only a few times. The specificity of this receptor is unknown. Qualities for individual bases were not recorded, and no much larger clone is one base off. The donors were a few dozen Caucasian individuals from Russia, aged 6 to 90 years, who were systemically healthy. Around 10 milliliters of peripheral blood were collected from each donor into EDTA-treated Vacutainer tubes. Ficoll-Paque density-gradient centrifugation was used to isolate PBMCs, with at least 7 million obtained per sample. Trizol reagent was used to extract total RNA from PBMCs, with at least 6 micrograms per sample. Naive CD45RAhigh/CD27high T cell percentages were measured by flow cytometry on a PBMC aliquot from every donor. The cysteine opens and the phenylalanine closes a CDR3 of 13 amino acids. The only DNA kept is the CDR3, 39 bases in frame from the first base. V loses 3 bases of germline sequence and J loses 7 bases, and the interval between the two ends is 13 bases. CDR1 and CDR2 are drawn from the germline V gene (reference sequence): DFQATT, SNEGSKA.

The rearranged chain carries TRBV20-1 and TRBJ2-1; confidence is insufficient to name the D gene. The TCR comes from a woman in her 30s in good health. The sequencing sample was made of blood. The DNA is TGCAGTGCTAGCGGGCTAGTAGGGAATGAGCAGTTCTTC. Protein translation: CSASGLVGNEQFF.